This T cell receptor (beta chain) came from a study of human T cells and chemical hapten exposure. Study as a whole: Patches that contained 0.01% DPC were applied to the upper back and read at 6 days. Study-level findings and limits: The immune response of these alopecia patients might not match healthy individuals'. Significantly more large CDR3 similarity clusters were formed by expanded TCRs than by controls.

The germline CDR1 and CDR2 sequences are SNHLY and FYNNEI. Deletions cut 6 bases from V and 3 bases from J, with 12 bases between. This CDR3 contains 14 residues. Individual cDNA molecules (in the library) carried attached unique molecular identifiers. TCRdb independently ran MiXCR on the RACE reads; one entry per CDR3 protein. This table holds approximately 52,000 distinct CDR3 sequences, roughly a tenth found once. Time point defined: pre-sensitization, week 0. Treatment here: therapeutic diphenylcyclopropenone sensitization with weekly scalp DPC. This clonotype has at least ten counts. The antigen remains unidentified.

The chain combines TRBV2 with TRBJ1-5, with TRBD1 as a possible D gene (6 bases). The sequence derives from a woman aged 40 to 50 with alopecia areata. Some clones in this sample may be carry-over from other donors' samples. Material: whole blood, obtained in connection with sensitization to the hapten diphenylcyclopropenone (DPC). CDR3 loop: CASSPGQPNQPQHF. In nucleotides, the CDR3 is TGTGCCAGCAGCCCAGGACAGCCCAATCAGCCCCAGCATTTT. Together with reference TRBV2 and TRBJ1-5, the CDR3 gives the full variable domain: EPEVTQTPSHQVTQMGQEVILRCVPISNHLYFYWYRQILGQKVEFLVSFYNNEISEKSEIFDDQFSVERPDGSNFTLKIRSTKLEDSAMYFCASSPGQPNQPQHFGDGTRLSIL.